This T cell receptor (beta chain) was observed in a study of T cells in Graves' hyperthyroidism and ophthalmopathy. This clonotype has more than one count but fewer than ten. What was amplified from RNA transcripts were TCR beta CDR3 regions. The study used the HTBI primer set for a first-round RT-PCR of the TCR CDR3. A single record per CDR3 protein comes from TCRdb applying MiXCR to the multiplex PCR reads. The table records 250,000 to 300,000 distinct CDR3 sequences, 17% of them present only once. This CDR3 comprises 12 residues. Deletions cut 4 bases from V and 0 bases from J, with 6 bases between. Germline V gene data show CDR1 as DFQATT and CDR2 as SNEGSKA (reference sequence).

The chain couples TRBV20-1 to TRBJ1-2; no definite D call. Sequenced: blood. The clonotype originates from a woman aged 60-75 years with Graves' ophthalmopathy. Written as DNA, the CDR3 is TGCAGTGCTAACCGAGCTAACTATGGCTACACCTTC. Translating it yields CSANRANYGYTF.